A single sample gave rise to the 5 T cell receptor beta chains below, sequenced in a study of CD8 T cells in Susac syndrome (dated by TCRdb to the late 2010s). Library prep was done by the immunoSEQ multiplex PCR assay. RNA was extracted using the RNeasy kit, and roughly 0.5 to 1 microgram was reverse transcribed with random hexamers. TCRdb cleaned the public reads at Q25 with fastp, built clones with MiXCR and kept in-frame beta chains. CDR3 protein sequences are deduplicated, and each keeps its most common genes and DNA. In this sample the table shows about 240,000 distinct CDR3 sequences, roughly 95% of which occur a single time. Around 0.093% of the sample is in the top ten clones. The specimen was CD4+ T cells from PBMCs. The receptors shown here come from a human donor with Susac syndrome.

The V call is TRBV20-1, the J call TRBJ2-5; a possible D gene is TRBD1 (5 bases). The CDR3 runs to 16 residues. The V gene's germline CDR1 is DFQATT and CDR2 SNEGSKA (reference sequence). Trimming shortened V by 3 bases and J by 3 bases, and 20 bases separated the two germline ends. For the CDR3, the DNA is TGCAGTGCTAGGGACACGAACTTGCTTTACGAAGAGACCCAGTACTTC. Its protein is CSARDTNLLYEETQYF.

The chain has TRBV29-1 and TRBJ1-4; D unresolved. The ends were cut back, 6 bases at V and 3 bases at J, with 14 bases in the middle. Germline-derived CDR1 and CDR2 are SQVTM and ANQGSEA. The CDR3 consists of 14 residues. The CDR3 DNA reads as TGCAGCGTCGTTGCCGGACCCTCTAATGAAAAACTGTTTTTT. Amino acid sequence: CSVVAGPSNEKLFF.

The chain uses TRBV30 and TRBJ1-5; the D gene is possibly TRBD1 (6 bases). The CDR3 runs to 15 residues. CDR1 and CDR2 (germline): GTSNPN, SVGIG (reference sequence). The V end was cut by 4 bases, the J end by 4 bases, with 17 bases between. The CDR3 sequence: CAWKSQGPSNQPQHF. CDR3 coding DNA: TGTGCCTGGAAAAGTCAGGGGCCCTCGAATCAGCCCCAGCATTTT.

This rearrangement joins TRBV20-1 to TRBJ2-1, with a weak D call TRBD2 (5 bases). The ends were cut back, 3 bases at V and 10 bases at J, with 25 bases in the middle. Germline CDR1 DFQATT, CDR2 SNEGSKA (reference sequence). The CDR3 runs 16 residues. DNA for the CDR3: TGCAGTGCTAGTTCTCCGGGATTAGGGCGGAGTAGCGAGCAGTTCTTC. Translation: CSASSPGLGRSSEQFF.

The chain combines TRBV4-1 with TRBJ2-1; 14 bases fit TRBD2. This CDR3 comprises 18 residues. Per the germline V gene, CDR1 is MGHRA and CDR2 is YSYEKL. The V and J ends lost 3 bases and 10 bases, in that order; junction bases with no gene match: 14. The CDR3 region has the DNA TGCGCCAGCAGCCAGCCGGGACTAGCGGGAGTGAGGGTAGGGGAGCAGTTCTTC. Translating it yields CASSQPGLAGVRVGEQFF.